These T cell receptor beta chains were read from a single sample in a study of blood T cell repertoires in COVID-19. Clones were sequenced by immunoSEQ multiplex PCR, and TCRdb holds only the in-frame ones, with some missing. The sample lists 400,000 to 500,000 clones, 70% to 90% occurring once. What was sequenced was PBMCs or T cells enriched from blood (not recorded which). The receptors stem from a woman aged 18-29 years who had been exposed to COVID-19. Both conserved end residues are part of each CDR3. The D gene is left open where the match is weak. The size entry is marked missing in some rows and otherwise reads once, few, many or a size class.

TRBJ1-5	.	TRBV20-1	13	TRBD1	CSASSQGVQPQHF	TGCAGTGCTAGTTCCCAGGGGGTTCAGCCCCAGCATTTT
TRBJ2-7	.	TRBV27	13	TRBD2	CASSFAGGGEQYF	TGTGCCAGCAGTTTTGCGGGGGGCGGCGAGCAGTACTTC
TRBJ2-5	.	TRBV5-1	14	.	CASSLARIEETQYF	TGCGCCAGCAGCCTAGCCCGAATAGAAGAGACCCAGTACTTC
TRBJ2-1	.	TRBV7-7	13	.	CASSPGLMDEQFF	TGTGCCAGCAGCCCAGGGCTTATGGATGAGCAGTTCTTC
TRBJ1-5	.	TRBV18	16	.	CASSLREIVSNQPQHF	TGTGCCAGCTCACTACGGGAGATCGTTAGCAATCAGCCCCAGCATTTT
TRBJ2-7	.	TRBV7-9	16	TRBD2	CASSRTGTRHPDEQYF	TGTGCCAGCAGTCGTACCGGGACTAGGCATCCGGACGAGCAGTACTTC
TRBJ2-7	.	TRBV13	13	.	CASQYGQSYEQYF	TGTGCCAGCCAATACGGACAGTCCTACGAGCAGTACTTC
TRBJ2-3	.	TRBV6-5	15	TRBD1	CASRDRGGITDTQYF	TGTGCCAGCAGGGACAGGGGAGGGATCACAGATACGCAGTATTTT
TRBJ1-6	once	TRBV28	16	TRBD1	CASRLTGTGMGSPLHF	TGTGCCAGCAGACTTACCGGGACAGGGATGGGATCACCCCTCCACTTT
TRBJ1-5	.	TRBV18	15	TRBD1	CASSPPTGGNQPQHF	TGTGCCAGCTCACCACCGACAGGGGGAAATCAGCCCCAGCATTTT
TRBJ1-1	.	TRBV10-3	13	TRBD1	CAIRPGQGAEAFF	TGTGCCATCAGACCGGGACAGGGGGCTGAAGCTTTCTTT
TRBJ1-1	.	TRBV7-9	15	.	CASSPQGPLNTEAFF	TGTGCCAGCAGCCCGCAGGGGCCGTTGAACACTGAAGCTTTCTTT
TRBJ2-1	.	TRBV18	16	TRBD1	CASSPPPRQGTGEQFF	TGTGCCAGCTCACCACCACCCCGACAGGGGACAGGTGAGCAGTTCTTC
TRBJ1-2	once	TRBV2	13	.	CAIPGTSNYGYTF	TGTGCCATCCCCGGGACATCTAACTATGGCTACACCTTC
TRBJ1-1	.	TRBV9	15	TRBD1	CASSPGDRLNTEAFF	TGTGCCAGCAGCCCAGGGGACAGGCTGAACACTGAAGCTTTCTTT
TRBJ2-1	few	TRBV19	16	TRBD1	CATFPTGQGAYNEQFF	TGTGCCACTTTTCCCACCGGACAGGGGGCTTACAATGAGCAGTTCTTC
TRBJ2-1	.	TRBV4-1	17	TRBD2	CASSQDWLAGASNEQFF	TGCGCCAGCAGCCAAGATTGGCTAGCGGGAGCTAGCAATGAGCAGTTCTTC
TRBJ2-1	.	TRBV11-2	15	.	CASSLWASSGNEQFF	TGTGCCAGCAGCTTGTGGGCATCGTCCGGAAATGAGCAGTTCTTC
TRBJ2-7	.	TRBV28	14	.	CASSSPRRSGEQYF	TGTGCCAGCAGTTCCCCTAGGAGATCGGGGGAGCAGTACTTC
TRBJ2-4	.	TRBV25-1	12	.	CASSDRGNIQYF	TGTGCCAGCAGTGACAGGGGTAACATTCAGTACTTC
TRBJ1-1	once	TRBV19	16	.	CASSTARQALGTEAFF	TGTGCCAGTAGTACTGCAAGACAGGCCCTGGGGACTGAAGCTTTCTTT
TRBJ1-4	once	TRBV3-1/TRBV3-2	16	TRBD1	CASSLWGQGGNEKLFF	TGTGCCAGCAGCCTATGGGGACAGGGAGGGAATGAAAAACTGTTTTTT
TRBJ1-3	.	TRBV5-1	15	.	CASSADSHSGNTIYF	TGCGCCAGCAGCGCGGACAGCCACTCTGGAAACACCATATATTTT
TRBJ2-5	once	TRBV19	14	.	CASSIISGQETQYF	TGTGCCAGTAGTATAATCAGCGGCCAAGAGACCCAGTACTTC
TRBJ2-1	.	TRBV7-9	12	.	CASSFRYNEQFF	TGTGCCAGCAGCTTCCGGTACAATGAGCAGTTCTTC
TRBJ2-2	.	TRBV7-3	15	TRBD2	CASSLLAGGTGELFF	TGTGCCAGCAGCCTCTTAGCGGGGGGCACCGGGGAGCTGTTTTTT
TRBJ1-1	.	TRBV12-3/TRBV12-4	13	.	CASSLARGTEAFF	TGTGCCAGCAGTTTAGCGAGAGGGACTGAAGCTTTCTTT
TRBJ1-6	.	TRBV5-6	18	.	CASSLELQGLAYNSPLHF	TGTGCCAGCAGCTTGGAGTTGCAGGGTTTGGCCTATAATTCACCCCTCCACTTT
TRBJ2-7	few	TRBV10-1	13	.	CASSESGAPAWYF	TGCGCCAGCAGTGAGTCAGGGGCCCCCGCGTGGTACTTC
TRBJ2-3	.	TRBV3-1/TRBV3-2	15	TRBD2	CASSQVRELTDTQYF	TGTGCCAGCAGCCAAGTGCGGGAGCTCACAGATACGCAGTATTTT
TRBJ1-3	.	TRBV6-5	13	.	CASTFGSGNTIYF	TGTGCCAGCACCTTCGGCTCTGGAAACACCATATATTTT
TRBJ2-7	.	TRBV7-2	16	TRBD2	CASSLVAGGQAHEQYF	TGTGCCAGCAGCTTAGTTGCGGGGGGCCAGGCCCACGAGCAGTACTTC
TRBJ1-6	.	TRBV7-2	14	TRBD1	CASSDRGWDSPLHF	TGTGCCAGCAGCGACAGGGGATGGGACTCACCCCTCCACTTT
TRBJ2-5	once	TRBV7-2	14	TRBD1	CASSLWTGRETQYF	TGTGCCAGCAGCCTATGGACAGGCCGAGAGACCCAGTACTTC
TRBJ1-1	.	TRBV5-8	16	.	CASSLGHNREITEAFF	TGTGCCAGCAGCTTGGGGCACAACAGGGAAATCACTGAAGCTTTCTTT
TRBJ2-3	.	TRBV7-3	13	.	CASSPYTTDTQYF	TGTGCCAGCAGCCCTTACACCACAGATACGCAGTATTTT
TRBJ2-7	.	TRBV5-3	16	.	CARSLAGPGDGHEQYF	TGTGCCAGAAGCTTGGCCGGGCCAGGGGATGGCCACGAGCAGTACTTC
TRBJ2-3	.	TRBV28	16	.	CASSLWGGPNTDTQYF	TGTGCCAGCAGTTTGTGGGGGGGGCCCAACACAGATACGCAGTATTTT
TRBJ2-3	.	TRBV28	15	.	CASRRAGATTDTQYF	TGTGCCAGCAGGCGGGCAGGGGCGACCACAGATACGCAGTATTTT
TRBJ1-3	.	TRBV28	14	.	CASSPGVTGNTIYF	TGTGCCAGCAGTCCAGGGGTGACTGGAAACACCATATATTTT
TRBJ2-2	.	TRBV19	16	TRBD2	CASSISLGGVAGELFF	TGTGCCAGTAGTATCTCGCTCGGGGGGGTTGCCGGGGAGCTGTTTTTT
TRBJ1-6	.	TRBV5-5	15	.	CASSIDNSYNSPLHF	TGTGCCAGCAGTATAGACAACTCCTATAATTCACCCCTCCACTTT
TRBJ2-3	.	TRBV5-6	18	TRBD2	CASIQFAELAGGQNTQYF	TGTGCCAGCATCCAATTCGCGGAACTAGCGGGGGGGCAAAATACGCAGTATTTT
TRBJ2-7	.	TRBV7-6	14	TRBD1	CASSLAEGAYEQYF	TGTGCCAGCAGCTTAGCTGAGGGGGCGTACGAGCAGTACTTC
TRBJ1-6	.	TRBV18	13	.	CASSPTAGAPLHF	TGTGCCAGCTCACCCACGGCCGGGGCACCCCTCCACTTT
TRBJ1-2	.	TRBV29-1	14	.	CSVEDPTGFYGYTF	TGCAGCGTTGAAGACCCAACAGGGTTCTATGGCTACACCTTC
TRBJ2-7	.	TRBV28	15	TRBD2	CASMEGGQRSYEQYF	TGTGCCAGCATGGAGGGAGGGCAAAGATCCTACGAGCAGTACTTC
TRBJ2-7	.	TRBV7-2	15	TRBD1	CASSPDRVVNYEQYF	TGTGCCAGCAGCCCGGACAGGGTGGTAAACTACGAGCAGTACTTC
TRBJ1-1	.	TRBV18	16	TRBD1	CASSPTNDRGNTEAFF	TGTGCCAGCTCACCGACGAATGACAGGGGGAACACTGAAGCTTTCTTT
TRBJ1-4	.	TRBV5-6	14	.	CASSLRGNNEKLFF	TGTGCCAGCAGCTTGCGGGGGAATAATGAAAAACTGTTTTTT
TRBJ1-5	.	TRBV7-8	14	.	CASSRQVRNQPQHF	TGTGCCAGCAGCAGACAGGTTAGGAATCAGCCCCAGCATTTT
TRBJ1-4	few	TRBV4-1	16	.	CASSQVRDTLNEKLFF	TGCGCCAGCAGCCAAGTCCGGGACACACTTAATGAAAAACTGTTTTTT